One and the same sample provided the 6 T cell receptor beta chains below, sequenced in a study of T-cell reconstitution after alpha-beta-depleted transplantation in children. A TCRbeta library incorporating unique molecular identifiers was prepared. TCRdb analysed the PCR reads with MiXCR anew, one entry per CDR3 protein. The sample gives approximately 590,000 distinct CDR3 sequences, about 10% of which show up once; about 4% is in the top ten. The sample was PBMCs from the stem cell graft donor, taken from the stem cell graft. The receptors shown here come from a human donor who donated a stem cell graft to a child with acute myeloid leukemia.

This clonotype appeared many times. V gene TRBV5-5 combines with J gene TRBJ2-4, with a tentative D call TRBD1 (5 bases). Trimming cost V 0 bases and J 6 bases, with 10 bases left between them. Germline CDR1 and CDR2: SGHKS and YYEKEE (reference sequence). The CDR3 contains 14 residues. CDR3 loop: CASSLVQGTNIQYF. DNA of the CDR3: TGTGCCAGCAGCTTGGTTCAGGGAACAAACATTCAGTACTTC.

This sequence joins TRBV4-2 and TRBJ2-5; a weak D match, TRBD1 (8 bases). Germline lookup yields CDR1 LGHNA and CDR2 YNFKEQ. The CDR3 covers 16 residues. Trimming cost V 1 base and J 4 bases, with 16 bases left between them. The CDR3 DNA is TGTGCCAGCAGCCAAGTGAAACAGGGGGGGACAGAGACCCAGTACTTC. Encoded protein: CASSQVKQGGTETQYF.

The V gene is TRBV5-1, the J gene TRBJ2-7; the match to TRBD2 covers 9 bases. The CDR3 runs 15 residues. Trimming removed 0 bases from V and 6 bases from J; junction bases left unmatched: 7. Germline assignment: CDR1 SGHRS and CDR2 YFSETQ. CDR3 protein: CASSLGPAGGVEQYF. CDR3 coding DNA: TGCGCCAGCAGCTTGGGGCCAGCGGGAGGTGTCGAGCAGTACTTC. Full variable domain (rest looked up from reference TRBV5-1 and TRBJ2-7): KAGVTQTPRYLIKTRGQQVTLSCSPISGHRSVSWYQQTPGQGLQFLFEYFSETQRNKGNFPGRFSGRQFSNSRSEMNVSTLELGDSALYLCASSLGPAGGVEQYFGPGTRLTVT.

This chain joins TRBV20-1 and TRBJ2-3, with D perhaps being TRBD1 or TRBD2 (5 bases each). CDR3 size: 15 residues. Trimming cost V 4 bases and J 11 bases, with 25 bases left between them. Germline V gene lookup returns CDR1 DFQATT and CDR2 SNEGSKA (reference sequence). The chain's CDR3 is CSANEPGTPSLEQYF. CDR3 nucleotide sequence: TGCAGTGCTAACGAGCCCGGGACCCCCTCCTTGGAGCAGTATTTT.

This clonotype appeared a few times. The junction does not match germline at one end; this may be a read error. The chain combines TRBV7-7 with TRBJ2-3; possibly TRBD2 for D (5 bases). CDR1 SSHAT and CDR2 FNYEAQ come from the germline V gene (reference sequence). This CDR3 is 14 amino acids long. The chain's CDR3 is CASSPVRDTDTQYF. In DNA, the CDR3 is TGTGCTAGCAGCCCCGTCCGGGACACAGATACGCAGTATTTT.

This clonotype has more than one count but fewer than ten. This chain connects TRBV5-1 to TRBJ2-1, with 11 bases matching TRBD2. V dropped 0 bases and J dropped 0; count of bases not matched to a gene: 8. Germline CDR1 reads SGHRS; CDR2 reads YFSETQ. The CDR3 contains 19 residues. The CDR3 bases are TGCGCCAGCAGCTTGGGGGGTAGCGGGAGGGCCCGCTCCTACAATGAGCAGTTCTTC. As protein: CASSLGGSGRARSYNEQFF. The variable domain in full, completed from reference TRBV5-1 and TRBJ2-1, reads KAGVTQTPRYLIKTRGQQVTLSCSPISGHRSVSWYQQTPGQGLQFLFEYFSETQRNKGNFPGRFSGRQFSNSRSEMNVSTLELGDSALYLCASSLGGSGRARSYNEQFFGPGTRLTVL.